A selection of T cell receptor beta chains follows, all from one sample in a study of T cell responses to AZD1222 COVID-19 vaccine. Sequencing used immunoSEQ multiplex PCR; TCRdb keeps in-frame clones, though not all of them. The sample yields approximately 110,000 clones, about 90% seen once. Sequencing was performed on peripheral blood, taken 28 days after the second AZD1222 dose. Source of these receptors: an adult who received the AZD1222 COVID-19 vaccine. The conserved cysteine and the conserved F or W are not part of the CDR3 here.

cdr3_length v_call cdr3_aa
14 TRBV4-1 ASRQTFRDWNTEAF
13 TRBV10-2 ASSVSGTGGEKLF
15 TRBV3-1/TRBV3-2 ASSSHEGTGSYNEQF
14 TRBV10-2 ASSVGGAGTFYGYT
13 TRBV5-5 ASSSQGARTDTQY
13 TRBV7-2 ASTPGQGQTYEQY
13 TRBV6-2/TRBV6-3 ASSIPGTGSYGYT
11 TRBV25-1 ASSAIIAGELF
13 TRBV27 ASSLTTGYPYEQY
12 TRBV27 ASSTNRVLYGYT
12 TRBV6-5 ASMLMTGETEAF
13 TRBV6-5 ASTRSIVARPEAF
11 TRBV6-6 ASSWDSKSEQY
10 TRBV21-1 ASTYRDNEQF
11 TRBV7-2 ASSGGTVTEAF
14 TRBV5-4 ASSLAGGARGYGYT
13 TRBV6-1 ASSDYTGTSYEQY
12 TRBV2 ASNPQRGVTEAF
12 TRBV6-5 ASSYVGGVLPQH
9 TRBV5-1 ASSLLETQY
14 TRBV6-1 ASSEGFGSTGSPLH
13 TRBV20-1 SASDSYTSTDTQY
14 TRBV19 ASTSYLTGGYTEAF
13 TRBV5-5 ASSSPTGRNTEAF
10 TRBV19 ASSQGTYGYT
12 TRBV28 ASRTIQGFYGYT
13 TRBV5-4 ASSLVTGGDYGYT
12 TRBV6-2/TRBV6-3 ASSNRGRVQPQH
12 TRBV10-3 AIGRTGEGNEQF
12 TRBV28 ASSLPSVSNEQF
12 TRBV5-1 ASNGGTGNTEAF
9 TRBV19 ASSIRYGYT
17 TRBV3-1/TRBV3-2 ASSLKGTSGRAGQETQY
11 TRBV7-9 ASASDENTEAF
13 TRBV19 ASSSRDRVSEKLF
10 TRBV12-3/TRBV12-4 ASREGSGPQH
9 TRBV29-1 SAGQGREQF
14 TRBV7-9 ASSSPGLISGNTIY
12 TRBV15 ATKAFQLQETQY
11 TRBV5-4 ASSFSRRETQY
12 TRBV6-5 ASRRGTGDSPLH
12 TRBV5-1 ASSVRDRITEAF
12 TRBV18 ASSPSRGNTEAF
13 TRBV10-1 ASSGSGVSNQPQH
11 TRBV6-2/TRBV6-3 ASSLGGVYGYT
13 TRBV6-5 ASSESGTSLYGYT
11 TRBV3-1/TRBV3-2 ASSLTEIYGYT
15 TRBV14 ASSQLFLGQGKGTQY
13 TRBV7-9 ASRKDRGQNTEAF
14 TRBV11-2 ASSPQEAADQETQY
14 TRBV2 ASSERAGQGSYGYT